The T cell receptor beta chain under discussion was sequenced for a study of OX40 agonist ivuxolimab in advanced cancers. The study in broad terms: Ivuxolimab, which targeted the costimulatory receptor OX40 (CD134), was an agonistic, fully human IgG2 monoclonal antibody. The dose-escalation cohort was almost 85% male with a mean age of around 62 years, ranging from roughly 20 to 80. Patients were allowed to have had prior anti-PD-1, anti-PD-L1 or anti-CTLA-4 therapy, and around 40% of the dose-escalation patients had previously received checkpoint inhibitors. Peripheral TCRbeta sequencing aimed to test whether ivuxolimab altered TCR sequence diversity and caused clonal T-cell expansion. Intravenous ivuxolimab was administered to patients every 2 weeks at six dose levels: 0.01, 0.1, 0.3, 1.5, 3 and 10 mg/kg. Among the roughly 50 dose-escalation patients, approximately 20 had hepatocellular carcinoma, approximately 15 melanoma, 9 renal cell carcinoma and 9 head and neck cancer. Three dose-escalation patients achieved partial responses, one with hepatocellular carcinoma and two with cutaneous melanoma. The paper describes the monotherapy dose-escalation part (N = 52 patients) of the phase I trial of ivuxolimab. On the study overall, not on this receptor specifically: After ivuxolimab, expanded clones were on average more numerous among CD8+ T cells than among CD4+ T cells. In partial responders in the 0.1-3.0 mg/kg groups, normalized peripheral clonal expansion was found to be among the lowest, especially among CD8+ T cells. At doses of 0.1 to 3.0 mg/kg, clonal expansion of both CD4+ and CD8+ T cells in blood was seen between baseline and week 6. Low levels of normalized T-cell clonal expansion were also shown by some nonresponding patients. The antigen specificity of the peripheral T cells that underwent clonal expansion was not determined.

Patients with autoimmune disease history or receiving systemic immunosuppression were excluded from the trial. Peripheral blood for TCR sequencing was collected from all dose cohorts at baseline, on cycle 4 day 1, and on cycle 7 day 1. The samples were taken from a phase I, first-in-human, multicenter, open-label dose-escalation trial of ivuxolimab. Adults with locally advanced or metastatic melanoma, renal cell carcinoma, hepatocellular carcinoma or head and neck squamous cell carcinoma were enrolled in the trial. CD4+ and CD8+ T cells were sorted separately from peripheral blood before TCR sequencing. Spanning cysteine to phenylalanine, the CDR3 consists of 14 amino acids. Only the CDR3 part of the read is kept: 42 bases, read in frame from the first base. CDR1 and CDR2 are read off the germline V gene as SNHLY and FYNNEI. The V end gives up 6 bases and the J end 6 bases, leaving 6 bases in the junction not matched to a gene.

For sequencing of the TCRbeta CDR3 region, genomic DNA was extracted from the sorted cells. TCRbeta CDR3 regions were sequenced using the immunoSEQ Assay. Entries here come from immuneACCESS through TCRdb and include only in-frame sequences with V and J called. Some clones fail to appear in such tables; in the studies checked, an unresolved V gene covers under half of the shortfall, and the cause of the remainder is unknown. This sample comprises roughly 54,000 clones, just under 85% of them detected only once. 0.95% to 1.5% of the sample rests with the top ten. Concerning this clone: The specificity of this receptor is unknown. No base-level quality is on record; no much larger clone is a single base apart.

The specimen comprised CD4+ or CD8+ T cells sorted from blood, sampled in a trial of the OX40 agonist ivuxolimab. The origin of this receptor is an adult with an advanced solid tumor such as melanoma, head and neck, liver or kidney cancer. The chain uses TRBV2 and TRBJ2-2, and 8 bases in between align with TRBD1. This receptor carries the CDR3 CASRIQGVAGELFF. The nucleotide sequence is TGTGCCAGCAGGATACAGGGGGTCGCCGGGGAGCTGTTTTTT. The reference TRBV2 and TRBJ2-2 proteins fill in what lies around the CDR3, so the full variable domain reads EPEVTQTPSHQVTQMGQEVILRCVPISNHLYFYWYRQILGQKVEFLVSFYNNEISEKSEIFDDQFSVERPDGSNFTLKIRSTKLEDSAMYFCASRIQGVAGELFFGEGSRLTVL.